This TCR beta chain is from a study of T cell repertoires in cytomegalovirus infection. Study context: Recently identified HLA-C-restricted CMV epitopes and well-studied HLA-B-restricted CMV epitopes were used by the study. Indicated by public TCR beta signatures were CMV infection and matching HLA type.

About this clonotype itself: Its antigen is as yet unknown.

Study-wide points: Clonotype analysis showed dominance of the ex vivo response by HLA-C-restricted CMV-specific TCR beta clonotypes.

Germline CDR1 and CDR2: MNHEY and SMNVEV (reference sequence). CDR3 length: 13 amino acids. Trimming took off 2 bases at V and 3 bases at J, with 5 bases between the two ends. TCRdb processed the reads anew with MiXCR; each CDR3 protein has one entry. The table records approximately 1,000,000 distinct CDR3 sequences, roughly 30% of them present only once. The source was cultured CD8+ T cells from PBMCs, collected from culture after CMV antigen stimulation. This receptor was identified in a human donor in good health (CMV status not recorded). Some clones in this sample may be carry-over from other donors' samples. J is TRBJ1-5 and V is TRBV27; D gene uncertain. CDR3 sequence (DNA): TGTGCCAGCAGTTTAGAAATCAATCAGCCCCAGCATTTT. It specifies CASSLEINQPQHF.